This T cell receptor (beta chain) was documented in a study of T cells in women clearing cervical HPV infection. Study context: Blood came at first lesion visit for cases, post-clearance for controls. Study findings and constraints: CIN3+ cases had significantly higher TCR repertoire richness than controls, but evenness did not differ.

immunoSEQ multiplex PCR used an average of roughly 1,300 ng genomic DNA. Data came from immunoSEQ multiplex PCR; TCRdb stores just in-frame clones and leaves some out. This sample contains more than 11,000 clones. As for this clone: What it binds is unknown. The sequence runs out 3 residues before the end of the CDR3; the remainder is reconstructed from the germline J gene.

The CDR3 spans 12 residues. V lost 7 bases and J lost 5, with 14 bases in between. Germline values: CDR1 SQVTM, CDR2 ANQGSEA. The TCR originated in a woman between 18 and 70 years old with a cervical HPV16 infection that either progressed to CIN3+ or cleared (not recorded which). This chain joins TRBV29-1 and TRBJ2-5; D might be TRBD2 (6 bases). Sequencing was carried out using blood buffy coat. CDR3 protein: CSAGGGSETQYF. The DNA read from the CDR3 is TGCAGCGCCGGTGGGGGGTCCGAGACC.